Sequencing of this T cell receptor (beta chain) was carried out in a study of cytomegalovirus exposure and HLA in healthy donors. About the study: Counted in an early data release were roughly 87 million unique TCRs from HLA-typed donors. Study results and limitations: Analyzed later, association rates of TCRs varied across HLA loci, with DRB1 most and HLA-C fewest. The classifier reportedly diagnosed cytomegalovirus status with high specificity and sensitivity.

Donors were nominally healthy when sampled, though unrecorded immune exposures were likely. PCR used 60 Vbeta primers and 13 Jbeta primers. The table came from immunoSEQ multiplex PCR; TCRdb's copy has only in-frame clones and leaves some out. The sample shows over 150,000 clones, 80% of them seen only once. Remarks on this clone: Its antigen is as yet unknown.

The CDR3 is made up of 14 amino acids. Trimming cost V 1 base and J 4 bases, with 10 bases left between them. Germline V gene lookup returns CDR1 SGHAT and CDR2 FQNNGV. This sequence was found in a man aged 30 to 45 in good health and CMV-seropositive. The V and J genes are TRBV11-2 and TRBJ2-5; weak D call: TRBD1 (5 bases). Sample: PBMCs. CDR3 DNA sequence: TGTGCCAGCAGCTTAGGGGGCCTCCGAGAGACCCAGTACTTC. Its translation is CASSLGGLRETQYF.